Each of the 10 T cell receptor beta chains below was sequenced from the same sample in a study of T cells in Graves' hyperthyroidism and ophthalmopathy. RNA transcripts were the template for amplifying TCR beta CDR3 regions. Carried out on the TCR CDR3, a first-round RT-PCR used the HTBI primer set. MiXCR, applied by TCRdb to the multiplex PCR reads, yields one record per CDR3 protein. The repertoire holds roughly 700,000 distinct CDR3 sequences, with 35% as singletons. The sequencing input was blood. These receptor sequences come from a woman between 35 and 50 years old with Graves' hyperthyroidism.

This clonotype was recorded a few times. The rearrangement uses TRBV14 and TRBJ2-3; 11 bases are a match to TRBD2. CDR1 is SGHDN and CDR2 is FVKESK in the germline V gene. The V gene end was trimmed by 1 base and the J gene end by 11 bases; junction bases not matched to a gene: 8. This CDR3 has 15 residues. CDR3 nucleotide sequence: TGTGCCAGCAGCCAAGCCGGGACTAGCGGCCTCCGGCAGTATTTT. This encodes CASSQAGTSGLRQYF.

V gene TRBV7-2 combines with J gene TRBJ1-1; D may be TRBD1 (5 bases). This CDR3 has 14 residues. Trimming shortened V by 5 bases and J by 3 bases, and 13 bases separated the two germline ends. CDR1 and CDR2 (germline): SGHTA, FQGNSA. The CDR3 DNA reads TGTGCCAGCAGCCCATACGAGGGACACACTGAAGCTTTCTTT. This gives the protein CASSPYEGHTEAFF. Full variable domain (missing parts from reference TRBV7-2 and TRBJ1-1): GAGVSQSPSNKVTEKGKDVELRCDPISGHTALYWYRQSLGQGLEFLIYFQGNSAPDKSGLPSDRFSAERTGGSVSTLTIQRTQQEDSAVYLCASSPYEGHTEAFFGQGTRLTVV.

This clonotype has more than one count but fewer than ten. V is TRBV4-3 and J is TRBJ2-2; D is perhaps TRBD2 (6 bases). CDR3 size: 14 residues. Between the trimmed V and J ends, which lost 3 bases and 5 bases, there was a span of 10 bases. CDR1 and CDR2 (germline): LGHNA, YSLEER. The CDR3 nucleotides read TGCGCCAGCAGCCAGCCAGGAGGGACCGGGGAGCTGTTTTTT. Translating it yields CASSQPGGTGELFF.

In this sample, this clonotype turned up a few times. Being one base from a much bigger clone, this may be a read error. This chain connects TRBV10-2 to TRBJ1-1; no clear D. The CDR3 length is 10 residues. The ends were cut back, 3 bases at V and 7 bases at J, with 3 bases in the middle. Germline CDR1 and CDR2: WSHSY and SAAADI. The CDR3 coding sequence is TGCGCCAGCAGTGACGATGAAGCTTTCTTT. Its protein product is CASSDDEAFF.

This clonotype was seen ten or more times. The rearrangement joins TRBV7-6 to TRBJ1-4; D remains unclear. The V gene's germline CDR1 is SGHVS and CDR2 FNYEAQ. V gave up 5 bases and J gave up 4 bases, with 8 bases separating them. CDR3 length: 13 residues. CDR3 protein: CASSIRNNEKLFF. The CDR3 DNA sequence: TGTGCCAGCAGCATAAGGAATAATGAAAAACTGTTTTTT.

The chain couples TRBV2 to TRBJ2-5, with a possible D match to TRBD1 (5 bases). CDR1 is SNHLY, CDR2 FYNNEI, per germline. This CDR3 contains 12 residues. The ends were cut back, 8 bases at V and 6 bases at J, with 13 bases in the middle. DNA for the CDR3: TGTGCCAGCGGGGCCGCGGTAAAGACCCAGTACTTC. Its protein is CASGAAVKTQYF.

This clonotype was seen ten or more times. The V gene is TRBV20-1, the J gene TRBJ1-3, with TRBD1 identical over 8 bases. Trimming removed 2 bases from V and 2 bases from J; junction bases left unmatched: 2. The CDR3 has 14 residues. The germline V gene encodes CDR1 DFQATT and CDR2 SNEGSKA (reference sequence). CDR3 DNA: TGCAGTGCTAGAATACAGGGGGCTGGAAACACCATATATTTT. This encodes CSARIQGAGNTIYF.

The rearrangement uses TRBV4-3 and TRBJ2-7, with 8 bases that match TRBD1. This CDR3 contains 15 residues. J was trimmed by 4 bases and V by 3 bases; bases with no gene match: 8. In germline, CDR1 is LGHNA, CDR2 YSLEER. CDR3 DNA: TGCGCCAGCAGCCAGACAGGGGAAGGGGGGTACGAGCAGTACTTC. It translates to CASSQTGEGGYEQYF.

Concerning this clonotype: In this CDR3 the conserved last residue, phenylalanine or tryptophan, is missing, so a read error is likely. This chain joins TRBV10-3 and TRBJ1-1; tentatively, D is TRBD1 (5 bases). This CDR3 has 18 residues. V was cut by 4 bases and J by 1 base, with 22 bases left in between. Germline-derived CDR1 and CDR2 are ENHRY and SYGVKD. The CDR3, as DNA: TGTGCCATCAGTGGGAATACTCGATTAGGGGAATCGAACACTGAAGCTTTCCTT. Translated: CAISGNTRLGESNTEAFL.

This clonotype was recorded at least ten times. CDR3 in amino acids: CSATAWADNYGYTF. CDR3 in DNA: TGCAGTGCTACAGCTTGGGCAGACAACTATGGCTACACCTTC. V is TRBV20-1 and J is TRBJ1-2; D is uncertain. The CDR3 consists of 14 residues. The V gene's germline CDR1 is DFQATT and CDR2 SNEGSKA (reference sequence). Trimming shortened V by 4 bases and J by 2 bases, and 14 bases separated the two germline ends.